Many counts were recorded for the clone carrying this T cell receptor beta chain. Its cognate antigen is unknown. Unique molecular identifiers were used in preparing the TCRbeta library. TCRdb re-derived calls from the PCR reads in MiXCR, one entry per CDR3 protein. Counted here are under 75,000 distinct CDR3 sequences, 11% occurring once; the ten biggest clones make up less than 15%. The sample belongs to a study of T-cell reconstitution after alpha-beta-depleted transplantation in children. The study's findings and limits: Among T cells one year after transplant, newly produced cells accounted for most counts and diversity.

The sequencing used PBMCs, collected before TCRalphabeta/CD19-depleted stem cell transplant. The receptor was isolated from a boy under 18 with acute myeloid leukemia, due to receive a stem cell transplant.

For the CDR3, the DNA is TGTGCCAGCAGCGTAACGAGCGGGGGTAGCGGGGAGCTGTTTTTT. Protein sequence: CASSVTSGGSGELFF. The V and J genes are TRBV9 and TRBJ2-2, with 8 positions matching TRBD2. This CDR3 contains 15 residues. V dropped 1 base and J dropped 7; count of bases not matched to a gene: 6. Germline loops: CDR1 SGDLS, CDR2 YYNGEE.